One and the same sample provided the 4 T cell receptor beta chains below, sequenced in a study of T-cell reconstitution after alpha-beta-depleted transplantation in children. Using unique molecular identifiers, the investigators prepared the TCRbeta library. TCRdb redid the calling of the PCR reads with MiXCR, one entry per CDR3 protein. Seen here are around 490,000 distinct CDR3 sequences, 9.5% to 12% observed once, and the top ten hold around 13%. The sample consisted of PBMCs, mostly from graft donor cells, taken 180 days after TCRalphabeta/CD19-depleted stem cell transplant. Every receptor here comes from a female patient aged 2 to 10 who had a stem cell transplant for aplastic anemia, so the T cells may come from the graft donor.

The chain links TRBV28 to TRBJ2-3; 14 bases match TRBD2. With V trimmed by 5 bases and J by 7 bases, 2 bases remained unmatched. CDR3 length: 14 residues. Looked up from germline, CDR1 is MDHEN and CDR2 is SYDVKM. The CDR3 nucleotides are TGTGCCAGCAGTGGGACTAGCGGGAGATATACGCAGTATTTT. Amino acids: CASSGTSGRYTQYF.

This clonotype was detected only a few times. The rearrangement links TRBV12-3 or TRBV12-4 to TRBJ2-7; perhaps TRBD1 as D (5 bases). The V and J ends lost 5 bases and 5 bases respectively, with 19 bases between them. The CDR3 covers 15 residues. CDR3 sequence reads: CASSREAGPPDEQYV. Written as DNA, the CDR3 is TGTGCCAGCAGTAGAGAGGCAGGGCCCCCCGACGAGCAGTACGTC.

This chain joins TRBV5-1 and TRBJ2-3; TRBD1 might be the D (6 bases). CDR3 length: 15 residues. The V gene's germline CDR1 is SGHRS and CDR2 YFSETQ. Trimming took off 0 bases at V and 5 bases at J, with 13 bases between the two ends. CDR3 protein: CASSLGARGGDTQYF. In DNA form, the CDR3 reads TGCGCCAGCAGCTTGGGTGCCAGGGGCGGAGATACGCAGTATTTT.

V is TRBV5-4 and J is TRBJ2-1; 9 nucleotides align to TRBD1. This CDR3 spans 16 amino acids. Trimming took 4 bases from V and 1 from J; bases not matched to a gene: 6. CDR1 and CDR2 (germline): SGHNT, YYREEE (reference sequence). CDR3 sequence: CASSTNRGRSYNEQFF. The CDR3 DNA reads as TGTGCCAGCAGCACCAACAGGGGGCGTTCCTACAATGAGCAGTTCTTC.